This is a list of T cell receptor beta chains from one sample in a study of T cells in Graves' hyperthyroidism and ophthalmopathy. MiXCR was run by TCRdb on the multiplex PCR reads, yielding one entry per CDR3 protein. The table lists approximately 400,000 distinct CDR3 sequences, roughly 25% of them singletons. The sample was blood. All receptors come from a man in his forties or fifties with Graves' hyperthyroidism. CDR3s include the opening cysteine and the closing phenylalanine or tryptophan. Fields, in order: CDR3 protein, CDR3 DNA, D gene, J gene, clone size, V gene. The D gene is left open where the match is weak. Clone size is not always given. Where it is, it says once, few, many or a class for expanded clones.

CDR3: CASSSDSGYYEQFF
DNA: TGTGCCAGCAGCTCGGACTCGGGGTACTATGAGCAGTTCTTC
D: NA
J: TRBJ2-1
size: many
V: TRBV11-3

CDR3: CATLTGRSYNEQFF
DNA: TGTGCCACCCTTACTGGGCGGAGTTACAATGAGCAGTTCTTC
D: NA
J: TRBJ2-1
size: NA
V: TRBV13

CDR3: CAISESEVTYEQYF
DNA: TGTGCCATCAGTGAGTCGGAGGTTACCTACGAGCAGTACTTC
D: NA
J: TRBJ2-7
size: NA
V: TRBV10-3

CDR3: CASRYRDRREQPQHF
DNA: TGTGCCAGCAGGTATCGGGACAGGCGGGAGCAGCCCCAGCATTTT
D: TRBD1
J: TRBJ1-5
size: NA
V: TRBV28

CDR3: CASSMDRVQPQHF
DNA: TGTGCCAGCAGTATGGACAGGGTTCAGCCCCAGCATTTT
D: TRBD1
J: TRBJ1-5
size: many
V: TRBV6-1

CDR3: CASSFRRDQPTYEQYF
DNA: TGTGCCAGCAGTTTTAGGAGGGACCAGCCAACCTACGAGCAGTACTTC
D: NA
J: TRBJ2-7
size: few
V: TRBV28

CDR3: CASSSLDSNSYEQYF
DNA: TGTGCCAGCAGCTCCCTAGACAGTAACTCCTACGAGCAGTACTTC
D: NA
J: TRBJ2-7
size: NA
V: TRBV7-6

CDR3: CASSLRESLDGYTF
DNA: TGTGCCAGCAGTTTAAGGGAATCCCTGGACGGCTACACCTTC
D: NA
J: TRBJ1-2
size: NA
V: TRBV28

CDR3: CASSSGGQGRYGYTF
DNA: TGTGCCAGCAGCTCAGGGGGACAGGGACGCTATGGCTACACCTTC
D: TRBD1
J: TRBJ1-2
size: NA
V: TRBV9

CDR3: CASRSPLYGTEAFF
DNA: TGTGCCAGCAGATCTCCCCTCTATGGCACTGAAGCTTTCTTT
D: NA
J: TRBJ1-1
size: many
V: TRBV12-3/TRBV12-4

CDR3: CASSVDMGGVLTDTQYF
DNA: TGTGCCAGCAGCGTAGATATGGGGGGAGTCCTCACAGATACGCAGTATTTT
D: NA
J: TRBJ2-3
size: few
V: TRBV9

CDR3: CASTGDLSTDTQYF
DNA: TGTGCCAGCACGGGGGACCTGAGCACAGATACGCAGTATTTT
D: NA
J: TRBJ2-3
size: few
V: TRBV6-2/TRBV6-3

CDR3: CASSYSIVRVLGTDTQYF
DNA: TGTGCCAGCAGTTACTCGATTGTTCGAGTCCTCGGGACAGATACGCAGTATTTT
D: NA
J: TRBJ2-3
size: NA
V: TRBV6-6

CDR3: CASSSGFGELFF
DNA: TGTGCCAGCAGCTCAGGGTTCGGGGAGCTGTTTTTT
D: NA
J: TRBJ2-2
size: NA
V: TRBV7-3

CDR3: CSAAPSTDTQYF
DNA: TGCAGTGCCGCGCCTAGCACAGATACGCAGTATTTT
D: NA
J: TRBJ2-3
size: NA
V: TRBV20-1

CDR3: CSVATSGRETQYF
DNA: TGCAGCGTTGCGACTAGCGGGAGAGAGACCCAGTACTTC
D: TRBD2
J: TRBJ2-5
size: NA
V: TRBV29-1

CDR3: CASSLDVVLAGVEQYF
DNA: TGTGCCAGCAGCTTAGATGTGGTACTAGCGGGAGTCGAGCAGTACTTC
D: TRBD2
J: TRBJ2-7
size: many
V: TRBV7-2

CDR3: CASSPRTGGLGYTF
DNA: TGTGCCAGCAGCCCGAGGACGGGAGGATTAGGCTACACCTTC
D: NA
J: TRBJ1-2
size: many
V: TRBV11-2

CDR3: CASSSTGAGTEAFF
DNA: TGTGCCAGCAGCAGTACAGGGGCAGGCACTGAAGCTTTCTTT
D: TRBD1
J: TRBJ1-1
size: NA
V: TRBV5-6

CDR3: CASSGLWWGRGNEQFF
DNA: TGTGCCAGCAGTGGTTTATGGTGGGGGCGCGGAAATGAGCAGTTCTTC
D: NA
J: TRBJ2-1
size: NA
V: TRBV2

CDR3: CATSRREGNQPQHF
DNA: TGTGCCACCAGCAGGAGGGAGGGCAATCAGCCCCAGCATTTT
D: NA
J: TRBJ1-5
size: NA
V: TRBV15

CDR3: CASTGAAPSEQYF
DNA: TGTGCCAGCACCGGGGCAGCCCCCTCCGAGCAGTACTTC
D: NA
J: TRBJ2-7
size: few
V: TRBV28

CDR3: CASSEGQGRGNEQFF
DNA: TGTGCCAGCAGTGAAGGGCAGGGGAGGGGCAATGAGCAGTTCTTC
D: NA
J: TRBJ2-1
size: few
V: TRBV6-1

CDR3: CASTQLGDEQFF
DNA: TGTGCCAGCACCCAGTTGGGGGATGAGCAGTTCTTC
D: NA
J: TRBJ2-1
size: NA
V: TRBV12-3/TRBV12-4

CDR3: CASSPRYSYEQYF
DNA: TGTGCCAGCAGCCCCCGATACTCCTACGAGCAGTACTTC
D: NA
J: TRBJ2-7
size: many
V: TRBV3-1

CDR3: CASSLPHSFYGYTF
DNA: TGTGCCAGCAGCCTCCCTCATTCCTTCTATGGCTACACCTTC
D: NA
J: TRBJ1-2
size: NA
V: TRBV12-3/TRBV12-4

CDR3: CASSLQGIGNQPQHF
DNA: TGCGCCAGCAGCTTGCAAGGGATAGGTAATCAGCCCCAGCATTTT
D: NA
J: TRBJ1-5
size: few
V: TRBV5-1

CDR3: CSVGTSGFSGWDNEQFF
DNA: TGCAGCGTCGGGACTAGTGGCTTCTCCGGATGGGACAATGAGCAGTTCTTC
D: TRBD2
J: TRBJ2-1
size: NA
V: TRBV29-1

CDR3: CASSEWDRVSEKLFF
DNA: TGTGCCAGCAGTGAATGGGACAGGGTGAGCGAAAAACTGTTTTTT
D: TRBD1
J: TRBJ1-4
size: NA
V: TRBV6-2/TRBV6-3

CDR3: CASSLVRVTYNEQFF
DNA: TGTGCCAGCAGCTTAGTCAGGGTTACCTACAATGAGCAGTTCTTC
D: NA
J: TRBJ2-1
size: few
V: TRBV7-9

CDR3: CASSEDRMNYGYTF
DNA: TGTGCCAGCAGTGAAGACAGAATGAACTATGGCTACACCTTC
D: NA
J: TRBJ1-2
size: few
V: TRBV2

CDR3: CASSVVTGHGYTF
DNA: TGTGCCAGCAGCGTTGTAACAGGGCACGGCTACACCTTC
D: NA
J: TRBJ1-2
size: NA
V: TRBV9